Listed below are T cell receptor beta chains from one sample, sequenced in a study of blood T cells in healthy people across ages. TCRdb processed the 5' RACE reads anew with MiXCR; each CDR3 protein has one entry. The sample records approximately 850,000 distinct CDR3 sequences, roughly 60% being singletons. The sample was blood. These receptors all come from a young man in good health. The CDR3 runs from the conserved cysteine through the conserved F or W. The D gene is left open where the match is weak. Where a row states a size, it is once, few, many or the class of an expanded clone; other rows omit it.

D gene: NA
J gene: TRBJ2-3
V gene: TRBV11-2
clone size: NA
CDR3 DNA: TGTGCCAGCAGCTTAGCCCAACCTGGCACAGATACGCAGTATTTT
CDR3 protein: CASSLAQPGTDTQYF

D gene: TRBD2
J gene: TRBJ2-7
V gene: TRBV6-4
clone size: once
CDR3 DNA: TGTGCCTCCCGGAAGCGGGGGGACTCTAATGAGCAGTACTTC
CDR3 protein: CASRKRGDSNEQYF

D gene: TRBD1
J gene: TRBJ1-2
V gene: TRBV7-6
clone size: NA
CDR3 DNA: TGTGCCAGCAGCCCCGGGACAGCACCCTATGGCTACACCTTC
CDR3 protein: CASSPGTAPYGYTF

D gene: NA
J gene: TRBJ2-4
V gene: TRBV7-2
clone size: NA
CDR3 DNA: TGTGCCAGCAGCCGAGGAACCATTCAGTACTTC
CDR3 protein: CASSRGTIQYF

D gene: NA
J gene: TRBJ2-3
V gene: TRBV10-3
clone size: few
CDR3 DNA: TGTGCCATCCATAGGGGCGGAGTGACAGATACGCAGTATTTT
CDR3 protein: CAIHRGGVTDTQYF

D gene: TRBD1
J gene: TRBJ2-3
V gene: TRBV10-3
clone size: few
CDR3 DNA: TGTGCCATCAGCGGACAGGGGGACGATACGCAGTATTTT
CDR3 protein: CAISGQGDDTQYF

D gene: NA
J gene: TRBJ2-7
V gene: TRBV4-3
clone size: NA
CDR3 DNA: TGCGCCAGCAGCCAAGATTGGGGTGAGCAGTACTTC
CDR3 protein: CASSQDWGEQYF

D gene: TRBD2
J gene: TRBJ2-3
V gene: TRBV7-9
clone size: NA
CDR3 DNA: TGTGACAGCAGCTTCTACGGAACTAGCGGGGGGCAGTATTTT
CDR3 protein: CDSSFYGTSGGQYF

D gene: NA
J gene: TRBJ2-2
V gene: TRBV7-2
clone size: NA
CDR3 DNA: TGTGCCGGTAGGGGGAACGCCGGGGAGCTGTTTTTT
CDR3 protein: CAGRGNAGELFF

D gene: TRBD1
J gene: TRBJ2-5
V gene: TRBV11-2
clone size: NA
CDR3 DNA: TGTGCCAGCAGCGCCCAAACCGGGACAGGGATTGCGACCCAGTACTTC
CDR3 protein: CASSAQTGTGIATQYF

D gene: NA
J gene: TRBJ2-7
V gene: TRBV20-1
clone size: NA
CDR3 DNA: TGCAGTGCTAGAGGGGGGGAGAACTACGAGCAGTACTTC
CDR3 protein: CSARGGENYEQYF

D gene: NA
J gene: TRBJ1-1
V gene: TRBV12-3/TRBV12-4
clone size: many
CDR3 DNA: TGTGCCAGCAGTTTCCGGGGTGAAGCTTTCTTT
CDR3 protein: CASSFRGEAFF

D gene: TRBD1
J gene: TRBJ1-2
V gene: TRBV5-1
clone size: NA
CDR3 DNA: TGCGCCAGCAGCTCACCGGGACAGCCGAACTTTAAGGATGGCTACACCTTC
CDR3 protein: CASSSPGQPNFKDGYTF

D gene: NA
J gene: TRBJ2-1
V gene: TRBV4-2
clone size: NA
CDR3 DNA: TGTGCCAGCAGCCCCCGGGGGTACCCGGATGGTGAGCAGTTCTTC
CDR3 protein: CASSPRGYPDGEQFF

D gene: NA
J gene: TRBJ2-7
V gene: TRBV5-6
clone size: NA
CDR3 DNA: TGTGCCAGCAGCTTTGGACACGGCTACGAGCAGTACTTC
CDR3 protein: CASSFGHGYEQYF

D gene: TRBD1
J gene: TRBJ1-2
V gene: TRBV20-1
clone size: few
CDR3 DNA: TGCAGTGCCGCGGGACAGGGAAACTATGGCTACACCTTC
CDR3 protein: CSAAGQGNYGYTF

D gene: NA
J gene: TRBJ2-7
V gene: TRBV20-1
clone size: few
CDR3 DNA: TGCAGTGCTGACAGAGGTCCCCGGAGCTCCTACGAGCAGTACTTC
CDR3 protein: CSADRGPRSSYEQYF

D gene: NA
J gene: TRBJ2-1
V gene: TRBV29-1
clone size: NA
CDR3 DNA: TGCAGCGTTGAGGTAGGCAGGGCGTACAATGAGCAGTTCTTC
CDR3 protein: CSVEVGRAYNEQFF

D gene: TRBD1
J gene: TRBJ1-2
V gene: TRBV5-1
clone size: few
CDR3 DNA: TGCGCCAGCAGCCCCTGGACAGGTGGCTATGGCTACACCTTC
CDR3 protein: CASSPWTGGYGYTF

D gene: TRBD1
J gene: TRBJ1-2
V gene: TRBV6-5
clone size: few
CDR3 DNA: TGTGCCAGCAGTTACTCAGCGGCGGCAGGGGGCAACTATGGCTACACCTTC
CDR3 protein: CASSYSAAAGGNYGYTF